The present T cell receptor beta chain was sequenced within a study of T-cell reconstitution after alpha-beta-depleted transplantation in children. Overall study results and limits: At day 60, the high TCRbeta diversity found in some patients originated from recipient T cells and thymic progenitors that had survived. It was reported that alpha-beta T cells came from several hundred expanded graft clones (about two months after transplant). It was newly produced T cells that mostly accounted for T-cell counts and diversity one year after transplant.

The V and J ends lost 6 bases and 2 bases, in that order; junction bases with no gene match: 4. The CDR3 has 13 residues. Looked up from germline, CDR1 is MNHEY and CDR2 is SVGEGT. This clonotype was counted between two and nine times. Its antigen is currently unknown. Using unique molecular identifiers, the investigators prepared the TCRbeta library. TCRdb reanalysed the PCR reads using MiXCR and keeps one entry per CDR3 protein. This sample carries some 440,000 distinct CDR3 sequences, around 15% of them seen once, and the ten largest clones take under 30%. The source of this sequence is a boy younger than two who had a stem cell transplant for Wiskott-Aldrich syndrome, so the T cells may come from the graft donor. The sample was PBMCs, mostly from graft donor cells, taken 360 days after TCRalphabeta/CD19-depleted stem cell transplant. The rearrangement links TRBV6-2 or TRBV6-3 to TRBJ2-7, with 7 bases identical to TRBD2. CDR3 amino acids: CASRTSFPYEQYF. CDR3 DNA sequence: TGTGCCAGCAGGACTAGCTTCCCCTACGAGCAGTACTTC.